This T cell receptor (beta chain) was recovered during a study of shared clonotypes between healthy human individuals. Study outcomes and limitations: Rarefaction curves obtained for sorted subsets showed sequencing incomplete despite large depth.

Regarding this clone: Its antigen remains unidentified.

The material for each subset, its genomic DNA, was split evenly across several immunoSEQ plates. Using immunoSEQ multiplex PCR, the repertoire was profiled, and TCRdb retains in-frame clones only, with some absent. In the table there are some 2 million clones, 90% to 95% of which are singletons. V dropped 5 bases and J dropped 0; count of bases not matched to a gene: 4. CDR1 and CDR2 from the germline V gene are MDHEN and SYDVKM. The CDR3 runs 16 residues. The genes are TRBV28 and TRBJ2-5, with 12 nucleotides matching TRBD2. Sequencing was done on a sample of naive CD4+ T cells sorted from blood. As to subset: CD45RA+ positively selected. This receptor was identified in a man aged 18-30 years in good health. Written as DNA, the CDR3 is TGTGCCAGCAGTCACGGACTAGCGGGGTACCAAGAGACCCAGTACTTC. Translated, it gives CASSHGLAGYQETQYF.